What follows is one TCR beta chain and its context. Its specificity is unknown. CDR1 is MDHEN and CDR2 is SYDVKM in the germline V gene. The trim removed 2 bases at V and 1 base at J, leaving 20 bases unmatched. This CDR3 region has 20 residues. This sample is part of a study of shared clonotypes between healthy human individuals. Overall study: CD4 naive and memory got three plates each, CD8 naive two, CD8 memory one. Findings of the study overall: A handful of donors held about 5% of naive CD4 clonotypes in common.

Within Nashville, Tennessee resided all donors, each a Caucasian adult. Per the study methods: Filtering differed since immunoSEQ provided only junctions, with no quality scores. This table comes from immunoSEQ multiplex PCR, and its TCRdb copy is limited to in-frame clones, with some not included. For V, J and clone size, that table is used; D and trimming come from the DNA. The table shows approximately 2.3 million clones, with more than 80% occurring only once. The chain is built from TRBV28 and TRBJ2-7, with 7 bases aligning to TRBD1. Sequencing used naive CD4+ T cells from PBMCs. The subset is: CD45RA+ positively selected. The receptor comes from a man aged 18-30 years in good health. Some clones in this sample may be carry-over from other donors' samples. The CDR3 region has the DNA TGTGCCAGCAGTTTACCCTCCGAGGGACAGAACGTAAGCAGATCCTACGAGCAGTACTTC. Protein product: CASSLPSEGQNVSRSYEQYF.